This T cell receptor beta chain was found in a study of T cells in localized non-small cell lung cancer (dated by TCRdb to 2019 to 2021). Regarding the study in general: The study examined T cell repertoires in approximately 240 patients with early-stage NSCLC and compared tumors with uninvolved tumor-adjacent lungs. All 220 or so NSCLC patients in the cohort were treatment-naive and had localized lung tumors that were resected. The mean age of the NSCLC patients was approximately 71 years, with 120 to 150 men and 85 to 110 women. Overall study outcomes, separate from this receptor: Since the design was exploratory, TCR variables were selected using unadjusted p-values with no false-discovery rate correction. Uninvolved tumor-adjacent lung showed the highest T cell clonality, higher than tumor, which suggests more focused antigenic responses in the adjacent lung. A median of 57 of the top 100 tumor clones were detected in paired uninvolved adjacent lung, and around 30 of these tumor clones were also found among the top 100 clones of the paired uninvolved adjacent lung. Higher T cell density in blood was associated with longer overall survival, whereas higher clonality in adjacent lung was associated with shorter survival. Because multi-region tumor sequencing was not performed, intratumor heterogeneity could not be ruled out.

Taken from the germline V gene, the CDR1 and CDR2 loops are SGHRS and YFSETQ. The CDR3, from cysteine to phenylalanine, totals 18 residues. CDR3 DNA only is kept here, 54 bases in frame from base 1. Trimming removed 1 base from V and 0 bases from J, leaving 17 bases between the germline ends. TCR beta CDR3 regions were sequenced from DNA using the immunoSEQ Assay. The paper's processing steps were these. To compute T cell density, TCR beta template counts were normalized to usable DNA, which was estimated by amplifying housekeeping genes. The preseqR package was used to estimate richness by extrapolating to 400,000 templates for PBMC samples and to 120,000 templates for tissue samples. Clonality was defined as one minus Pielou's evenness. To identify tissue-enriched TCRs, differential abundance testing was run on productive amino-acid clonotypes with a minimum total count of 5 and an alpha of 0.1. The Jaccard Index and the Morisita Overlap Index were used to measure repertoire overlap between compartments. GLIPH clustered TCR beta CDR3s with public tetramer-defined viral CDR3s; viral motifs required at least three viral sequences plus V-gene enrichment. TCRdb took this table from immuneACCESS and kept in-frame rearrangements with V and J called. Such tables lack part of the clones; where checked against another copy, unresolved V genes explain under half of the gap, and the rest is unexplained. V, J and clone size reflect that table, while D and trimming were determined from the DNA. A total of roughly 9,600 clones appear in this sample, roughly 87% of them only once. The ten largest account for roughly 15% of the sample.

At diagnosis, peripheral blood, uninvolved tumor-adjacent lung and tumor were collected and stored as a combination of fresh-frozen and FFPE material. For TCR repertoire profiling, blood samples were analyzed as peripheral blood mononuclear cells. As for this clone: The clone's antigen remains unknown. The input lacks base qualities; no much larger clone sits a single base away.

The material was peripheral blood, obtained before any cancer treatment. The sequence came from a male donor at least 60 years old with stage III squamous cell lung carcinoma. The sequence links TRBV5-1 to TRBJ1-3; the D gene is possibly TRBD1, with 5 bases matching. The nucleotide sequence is TGCGCCAGCAGCTTGAATCCGGGACTCCTCAGCTCTGGAAACACCATATATTTT. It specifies CASSLNPGLLSSGNTIYF.